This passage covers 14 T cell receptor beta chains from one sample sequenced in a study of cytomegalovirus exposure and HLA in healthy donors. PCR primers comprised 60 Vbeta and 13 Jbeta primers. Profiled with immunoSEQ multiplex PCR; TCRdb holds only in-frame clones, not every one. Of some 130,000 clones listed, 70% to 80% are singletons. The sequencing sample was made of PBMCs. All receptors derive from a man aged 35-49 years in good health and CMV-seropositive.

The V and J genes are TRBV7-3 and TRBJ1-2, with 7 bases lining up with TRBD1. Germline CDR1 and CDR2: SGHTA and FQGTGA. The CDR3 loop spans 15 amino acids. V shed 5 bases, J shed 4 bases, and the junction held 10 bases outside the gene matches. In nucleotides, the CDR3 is TGTGCCAGCAGCGTCGGCCGACAGGGCGGCTATGGCTACACCTTC. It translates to CASSVGRQGGYGYTF.

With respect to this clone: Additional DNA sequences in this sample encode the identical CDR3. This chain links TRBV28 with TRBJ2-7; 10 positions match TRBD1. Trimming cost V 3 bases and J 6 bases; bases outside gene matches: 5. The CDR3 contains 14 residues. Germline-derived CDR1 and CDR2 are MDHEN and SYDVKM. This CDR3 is CASSFRTGGGEQYF. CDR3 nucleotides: TGTGCCAGCAGTTTTAGGACAGGGGGAGGCGAGCAGTACTTC. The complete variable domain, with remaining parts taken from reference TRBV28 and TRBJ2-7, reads DVKVTQSSRYLVKRTGEKVFLECVQDMDHENMFWYRQDPGLGLRLIYFSYDVKMKEKGDIPEGYSVSREKKERFSLILESASTNQTSMYLCASSFRTGGGEQYFGPGTRLTVT.

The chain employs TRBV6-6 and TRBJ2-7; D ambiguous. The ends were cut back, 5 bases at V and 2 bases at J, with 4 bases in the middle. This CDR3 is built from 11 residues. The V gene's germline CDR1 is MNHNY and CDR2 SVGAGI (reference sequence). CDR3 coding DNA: TGTGCCAGCAGTCTTACCTACGAGCAGTACTTC. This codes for CASSLTYEQYF.

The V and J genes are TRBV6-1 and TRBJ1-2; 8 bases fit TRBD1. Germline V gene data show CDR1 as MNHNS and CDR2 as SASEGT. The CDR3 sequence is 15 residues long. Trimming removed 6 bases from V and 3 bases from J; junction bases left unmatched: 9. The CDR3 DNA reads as TGTGCCAGCAGCCGGACAGGGAGGCTGGACTATGGCTACACCTTC. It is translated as CASSRTGRLDYGYTF.

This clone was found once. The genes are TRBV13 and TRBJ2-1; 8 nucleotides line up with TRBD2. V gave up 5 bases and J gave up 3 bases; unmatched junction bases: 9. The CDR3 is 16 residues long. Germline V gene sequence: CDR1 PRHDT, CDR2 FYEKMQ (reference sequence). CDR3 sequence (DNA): TGTGCCAGCAGCCCCGTCACTAGCGGTTTCTACAATGAGCAGTTCTTC. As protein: CASSPVTSGFYNEQFF.

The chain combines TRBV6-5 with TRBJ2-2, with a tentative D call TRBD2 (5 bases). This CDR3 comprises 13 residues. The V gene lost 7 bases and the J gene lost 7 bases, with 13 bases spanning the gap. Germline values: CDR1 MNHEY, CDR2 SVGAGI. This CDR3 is CASMAFGVGELFF. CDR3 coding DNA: TGTGCCAGCATGGCGTTCGGGGTCGGGGAGCTGTTTTTT.

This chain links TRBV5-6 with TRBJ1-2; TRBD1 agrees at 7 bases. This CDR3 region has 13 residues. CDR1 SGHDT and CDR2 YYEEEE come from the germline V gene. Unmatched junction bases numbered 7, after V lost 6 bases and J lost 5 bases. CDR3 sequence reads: CASTKQGTYGYTF. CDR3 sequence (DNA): TGTGCCAGCACCAAACAGGGGACGTATGGCTACACCTTC.

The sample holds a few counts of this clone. The CDR3 here is CASSLIGGRADTQYF. The CDR3 DNA sequence: TGTGCCAGCAGCTTGATCGGGGGACGGGCAGATACGCAGTATTTT. V usage is TRBV5-6 and J usage is TRBJ2-3; perhaps TRBD2 as D (6 bases). CDR3 length equals 15 residues. V lost 1 base to trimming and J lost 4 bases, with 13 bases between them. Germline CDR1 is SGHDT and CDR2 is YYEEEE. The whole variable domain, filled in from reference TRBV5-6 and TRBJ2-3, reads DAGVTQSPTHLIKTRGQQVTLRCSPKSGHDTVSWYQQALGQGPQFIFQYYEEEERQRGNFPDRFSGHQFPNYSSELNVNALLLGDSALYLCASSLIGGRADTQYFGPGTRLTVL.

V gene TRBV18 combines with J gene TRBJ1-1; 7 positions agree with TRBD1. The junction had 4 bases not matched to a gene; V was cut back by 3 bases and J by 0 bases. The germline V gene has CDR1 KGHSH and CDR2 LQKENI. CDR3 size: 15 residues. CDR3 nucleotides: TGTGCCAGCTCACCCGACAGGGCTTTGAACACTGAAGCTTTCTTT. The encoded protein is CASSPDRALNTEAFF.

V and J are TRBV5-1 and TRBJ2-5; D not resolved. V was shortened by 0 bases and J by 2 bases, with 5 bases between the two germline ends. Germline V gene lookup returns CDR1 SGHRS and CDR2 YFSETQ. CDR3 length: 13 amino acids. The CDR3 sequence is CASSLALQETQYF. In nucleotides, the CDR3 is TGCGCCAGCAGCTTGGCTCTTCAAGAGACCCAGTACTTC.

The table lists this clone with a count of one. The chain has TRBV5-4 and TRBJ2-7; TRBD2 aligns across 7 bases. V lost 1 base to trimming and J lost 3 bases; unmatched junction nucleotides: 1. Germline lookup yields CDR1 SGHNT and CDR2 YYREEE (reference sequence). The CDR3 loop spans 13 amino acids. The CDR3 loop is CASSLRTSYEQYF. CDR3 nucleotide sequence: TGTGCCAGCAGCTTGCGGACTAGCTACGAGCAGTACTTC.

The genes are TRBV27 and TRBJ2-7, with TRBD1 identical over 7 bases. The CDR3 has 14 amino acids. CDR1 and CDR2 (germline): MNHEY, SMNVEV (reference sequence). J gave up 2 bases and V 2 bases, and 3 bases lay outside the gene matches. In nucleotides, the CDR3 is TGTGCCAGCAGTTTAGGGCAGGGGGCCTACGAGCAGTACTTC. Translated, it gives CASSLGQGAYEQYF.

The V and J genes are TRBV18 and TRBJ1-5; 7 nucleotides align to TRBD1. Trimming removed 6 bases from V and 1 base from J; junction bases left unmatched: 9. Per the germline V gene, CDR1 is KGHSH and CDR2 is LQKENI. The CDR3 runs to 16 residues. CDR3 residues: CASSPVEQGSNQPQHF. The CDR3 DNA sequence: TGTGCCAGCTCCCCGGTGGAACAGGGGAGCAATCAGCCCCAGCATTTT.

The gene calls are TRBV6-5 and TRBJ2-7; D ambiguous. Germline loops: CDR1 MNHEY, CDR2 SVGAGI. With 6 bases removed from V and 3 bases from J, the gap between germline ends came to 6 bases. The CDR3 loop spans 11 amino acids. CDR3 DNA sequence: TGTGCCAGCAGCCTCCTCTACGAGCAGTACTTC. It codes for CASSLLYEQYF.